What follows are 23 T cell receptor beta chains derived from one specimen sequenced in a study of T cell responses to AZD1222 COVID-19 vaccine. Assay used: immunoSEQ multiplex PCR; TCRdb lists only in-frame clones, some missing. Found here are 140,000 to 150,000 clones, roughly 88% of them singletons; the top ten hold over 12%. The material sequenced was peripheral blood, taken on day 0 of AZD1222 vaccination. The receptors stem from an adult in good health.

This clone was recorded only once. V is TRBV5-1 and J is TRBJ2-1; D possibly corresponds to TRBD2 (7 bases). Germline-derived CDR1 and CDR2 are SGHRS and YFSETQ. This CDR3 has 15 amino acids. Trimming left V 0 bases short and J 9 bases short, with 16 bases between. CDR3 sequence (DNA): TGCGCCAGCAGCTTGGGGGCGGGGGCGCTCAGTGAGCAGTTCTTC. Translation: CASSLGAGALSEQFF. Full variable domain (outside the CDR3, taken from reference TRBV5-1 and TRBJ2-1): KAGVTQTPRYLIKTRGQQVTLSCSPISGHRSVSWYQQTPGQGLQFLFEYFSETQRNKGNFPGRFSGRQFSNSRSEMNVSTLELGDSALYLCASSLGAGALSEQFFGPGTRLTVL.

This clone was counted between two and nine times. V and J are TRBV2 and TRBJ1-3; weak D call: TRBD1 (5 bases). CDR1 SNHLY and CDR2 FYNNEI come from the germline V gene. Trimming cost V 0 bases and J 7 bases, with 13 bases left between them. This CDR3 contains 15 residues. CDR3 sequence reads: CASSEALRDRNTIYF. The CDR3 nucleotides are TGTGCCAGCAGTGAAGCCCTGAGGGACCGGAACACCATATATTTT.

The chain recombines TRBV7-2 with TRBJ1-1; D is uncertain. This CDR3 is 14 amino acids long. Germline loops: CDR1 SGHTA, CDR2 FQGNSA. V dropped 0 bases and J dropped 0 bases, with 5 bases sitting between them. CDR3 sequence reads: CASSLASVNTEAFF. DNA for the CDR3: TGTGCCAGCAGCTTAGCGTCAGTGAACACTGAAGCTTTCTTT.

The CDR3 spells CASGRATEAFF. The CDR3 bases are TGTGCCAGCGGCCGGGCAACCGAAGCTTTCTTT. This sequence joins TRBV12-3 or TRBV12-4 and TRBJ1-1; D is undetermined. This CDR3 is 11 amino acids long. The V and J ends lost 8 bases and 8 bases respectively, with 12 bases between them.

J is TRBJ2-1 and V is TRBV7-2, with 8 bases matching TRBD1. The V segment lost 3 bases and the J segment 5 bases; nucleotides outside the gene matches: 6. This CDR3 spans 15 amino acids. CDR1 is SGHTA, CDR2 FQGNSA, per germline. CDR3: CASSFKGQANNEQFF. Here the CDR3 DNA reads TGTGCCAGCAGCTTCAAGGGACAGGCTAACAATGAGCAGTTCTTC.

The V call is TRBV19, the J call TRBJ2-5; the D call may be TRBD1 or TRBD2 (5 bases each). The CDR3 has 15 residues. V was clipped by 6 bases and J by 5 bases, with 19 bases between them. Per the germline V gene, CDR1 is LNHDA and CDR2 is SQIVND (reference sequence). The CDR3 DNA reads TGTGCCAGTAGCGATCAGGGCCTAGCTGGGGAGACCCAGTACTTC. Amino acids: CASSDQGLAGETQYF.

The rearrangement joins TRBV7-2 to TRBJ2-5, with D maybe TRBD2 (7 bases). V shed 3 bases and J shed 2 bases, with 10 bases lying between them. Germline V gene data show CDR1 as SGHTA and CDR2 as FQGNSA. This CDR3 region has 14 residues. The CDR3 DNA reads TGTGCCAGCAGCTTCGGGGGGCCGCAAGAGACCCAGTACTTC. Protein product: CASSFGGPQETQYF.

The chain recombines TRBV19 with TRBJ2-5, with 10 bases fitting TRBD2. V dropped 10 bases and J dropped 1; count of bases not matched to a gene: 6. CDR1 is LNHDA and CDR2 is SQIVND in the germline V gene (reference sequence). CDR3 length: 14 amino acids. The CDR3 coding sequence is TGTGCCACCAGGCAGCGGGGGGGCCAAGAGACCCAGTACTTC. Translation gives CATRQRGGQETQYF.

The chain's CDR3 is CASSPRDRGHGETQYF. CDR3 bases: TGTGCCAGCAGCCCCCGGGACAGGGGGCATGGGGAGACCCAGTACTTC. The J gene is TRBJ2-5, the V gene TRBV6-2 or TRBV6-3, with 12 positions matching TRBD1. The CDR3 consists of 16 residues. V lost 6 bases, J lost 5 bases, and 10 bases stayed unmatched. Germline V lookup: CDR1 MNHEY, CDR2 SVGEGT.

This clone showed up just once. The chain carries TRBV12-3 or TRBV12-4 and TRBJ2-5, with D perhaps matching TRBD2 (5 bases). Trimming left V 3 bases short and J 5 bases short, with 10 bases between. CDR3 length: 13 residues. The CDR3 sequence: CASSFTRPETQYF. The CDR3 DNA sequence: TGTGCCAGCAGTTTTACTAGGCCGGAGACCCAGTACTTC.

This rearrangement joins TRBV7-9 to TRBJ2-3, with 15 bases lining up with TRBD2. Germline CDR1 SEHNR, CDR2 FQNEAQ (reference sequence). V lost 5 bases, J lost 6 bases, and 9 bases stayed unmatched. The CDR3 consists of 17 residues. Written as DNA, the CDR3 is TGTGCCAGCAGCCGAGGACTAGCGGGGGGGCGAGCGGATACGCAGTATTTT. It specifies CASSRGLAGGRADTQYF.

The chain carries TRBV2 and TRBJ2-7, with D uncertain. V was cut by 2 bases and J by 3 bases, with 8 bases left in between. Germline lookup yields CDR1 SNHLY and CDR2 FYNNEI. The length of the CDR3 is 13 residues. The CDR3 loop is CASSENGIYEQYF. DNA for the CDR3: TGTGCCAGCAGTGAAAACGGCATCTACGAGCAGTACTTC.

This chain joins TRBV11-2 and TRBJ2-3, with D possibly being TRBD2 (5 bases). The CDR3 covers 15 residues. Per germline, CDR1 SGHAT and CDR2 FQNNGV. The V and J ends lost 1 base and 5 bases respectively, with 13 bases between them. Here the CDR3 DNA reads TGTGCCAGCAGCTTAGTGCCAGGAGGTTTAGATACGCAGTATTTT. It encodes CASSLVPGGLDTQYF.

The chain has TRBV19 and TRBJ2-5; 9 bases agree with TRBD2. Germline values: CDR1 LNHDA, CDR2 SQIVND (reference sequence). J lost 5 bases, V lost 3 bases, and 7 bases had no gene match. The CDR3 consists of 15 residues. CDR3 DNA sequence: TGTGCCAGTAGTATTCGGCGGGGGGGCCTCGAGACCCAGTACTTC. Protein: CASSIRRGGLETQYF.

V usage is TRBV2 and J usage is TRBJ1-1; D not resolved. Trimming pared 6 bases from V and 2 bases from J, leaving 10 bases between. The CDR3 is 13 amino acids. In germline, CDR1 is SNHLY, CDR2 FYNNEI. The CDR3 sequence is CASRQPGNTEAFF. In DNA form, the CDR3 reads TGTGCCAGCAGACAACCGGGAAACACTGAAGCTTTCTTT.

Only one count was recorded for this clone. V and J are TRBV4-1 and TRBJ2-4, with D perhaps assigned TRBD1 or TRBD2 (6 bases each). Deletions cut 1 base from V and 8 bases from J, with 24 bases between. The V gene's germline CDR1 is MGHRA and CDR2 YSYEKL. This CDR3 comprises 18 residues. The CDR3 DNA is TGCGCCAGCAGCCAAGTTCTGATAGGGTCGGGGGCCTCGTACATTCAGTACTTC. Residues: CASSQVLIGSGASYIQYF.

The chain is built from TRBV28 and TRBJ2-5, with 7 bases fitting TRBD1. Per germline, CDR1 MDHEN and CDR2 SYDVKM. The CDR3 extends over 13 amino acids. The ends lost 8 bases at V and 4 bases at J; junction bases unmatched: 7. This CDR3 reads CASDRVLGETQYF. CDR3 nucleotides: TGTGCCAGCGACAGGGTCCTTGGAGAGACCCAGTACTTC.

The DNA of the CDR3 is TGTGCCAGCAGCCAGGTCCGACAGGGATGGGGCTACACCTTC. It encodes CASSQVRQGWGYTF. The chain recombines TRBV3-1 (or the pseudogene TRBV3-2) with TRBJ1-2, with 7 bases fitting TRBD1. The V and J ends lost 3 bases and 8 bases, in that order; junction bases with no gene match: 9. The V gene's germline CDR1 is LGHDT and CDR2 YNNKEL (reference sequence). The length of the CDR3 is 14 residues.

Comments on this clone: Within the sample, other DNA sequences also encode this same CDR3. This sequence joins TRBV18 and TRBJ1-5, with D unresolved. Germline V lookup: CDR1 KGHSH, CDR2 LQKENI. CDR3 length: 13 residues. Deletions cut 2 bases from V and 5 bases from J, with 7 bases between. The CDR3 loop reads CASSPGRDQPQHF. The CDR3 nucleotides read TGTGCCAGCTCACCAGGGCGGGATCAGCCCCAGCATTTT.

The chain employs TRBV2 and TRBJ2-7; possibly TRBD2 for D (5 bases). Germline-derived CDR1 and CDR2 are SNHLY and FYNNEI. Trimming removed 1 base at V and 2 bases at J, with 18 bases between. The CDR3 runs to 17 residues. This CDR3 is CASSEVPRFTGTYEQYF. The CDR3 DNA reads TGTGCCAGCAGTGAAGTTCCCCGCTTTACGGGGACCTACGAGCAGTACTTC.

The V call is TRBV5-1, the J call TRBJ1-6, with 8 bases identical to TRBD1. The CDR3 has 15 residues. The germline CDR1 and CDR2 sequences are SGHRS and YFSETQ. Losses at the gene ends were 4 bases for V and 8 bases for J; bases not matched to a gene: 8. CDR3 residues: CASSLTTGDYSPLHF. CDR3 in DNA: TGCGCCAGCAGCCTGACGACAGGGGACTATTCACCCCTCCACTTT.

V and J are TRBV5-1 and TRBJ1-3, with D possibly being TRBD1 (6 bases). CDR1 SGHRS and CDR2 YFSETQ come from the germline V gene. The V and J ends lost 4 bases and 0 bases respectively, with 11 bases between them. This CDR3 spans 15 amino acids. This CDR3 is CASSVTGHSGNTIYF. The CDR3 DNA is TGCGCCAGCAGCGTCACAGGGCACTCTGGAAACACCATATATTTT.

The V gene is TRBV5-1, the J gene TRBJ1-2; 7 bases line up with TRBD1. V shed 3 bases and J 6 bases; nucleotides not matched to a gene: 11. CDR1 is SGHRS, CDR2 YFSETQ, per germline. The CDR3 contains 15 residues. In nucleotides, the CDR3 is TGCGCCAGCAGCTGGGACGGGACAGCAAGGGATGGCTACACCTTC. It encodes CASSWDGTARDGYTF.